These 19 T cell receptor beta chains originate from one sample sequenced in a study of memory CD4+ T cells and cytomegalovirus serostatus. Clones were read by immunoSEQ multiplex PCR, and TCRdb kept only the in-frame ones, dropping some. Counted here are tens of thousands of clones, roughly 82% occurring once; the ten biggest clones make up over 0.35%. Single viable CD3+CD4+CD8-CD45RO+ cells were sorted as the memory CD4+ T cells. Sequenced input: memory CD4+ T cells from blood. The receptor source for this set is an adult in good health and CMV-seronegative.

The chain combines TRBV6-1 with TRBJ1-1, with a weak D call TRBD1 (5 bases). Germline loops: CDR1 MNHNS, CDR2 SASEGT. The CDR3 is 15 residues long. V gave up 1 base and J gave up 7 bases, with 16 bases separating them. CDR3: CASSEVGPGVGEAFF. DNA for the CDR3: TGTGCCAGCAGTGAAGTGGGACCCGGGGTCGGTGAAGCTTTCTTT.

This clone showed up just a few times. The rearrangement uses TRBV28 and TRBJ1-5; D remains unclear. This CDR3 is built from 17 residues. Germline V gene lookup returns CDR1 MDHEN and CDR2 SYDVKM. The germline V and J ends were trimmed by 3 bases and 0 bases, with 15 bases remaining between them. The CDR3: CASSLLQDWYSNQPQHF. As DNA, the CDR3 is TGTGCCAGCAGTTTGCTGCAGGATTGGTATAGCAATCAGCCCCAGCATTTT.

This clone came up once. This chain uses TRBV6-1 with TRBJ1-1, with 8 bases lining up with TRBD1. CDR1 and CDR2 from the germline V gene are MNHNS and SASEGT. This CDR3 region has 15 residues. Trimming took 1 base from V and 3 from J; bases not matched to a gene: 4. The CDR3 loop is CASSEVAGGHTEAFF. The CDR3 DNA sequence: TGTGCCAGCAGTGAAGTCGCAGGGGGCCACACTGAAGCTTTCTTT.

The rearrangement links TRBV28 to TRBJ1-2, with 7 bases matching TRBD1. V lost 7 bases and J lost 4; bases outside the gene matches: 6. In germline, CDR1 is MDHEN, CDR2 SYDVKM. This CDR3 spans 13 amino acids. The CDR3 nucleotides read TGTGCCAGCACCTGGGGGGACAGCTATGGCTACACCTTC. Its protein product is CASTWGDSYGYTF.

The chain joins TRBV5-1 to TRBJ2-1, with TRBD1 as a possible D gene (6 bases). Germline CDR1 SGHRS, CDR2 YFSETQ. Trimming removed 0 bases at V and 8 bases at J, with 15 bases between. There are 15 residues in the CDR3. The CDR3 here is CASSLAAGVGDEQFF. Here the CDR3 DNA reads TGCGCCAGCAGCTTGGCGGCAGGGGTAGGGGATGAGCAGTTCTTC.

This sequence joins TRBV5-1 and TRBJ2-1; 9 bases fit TRBD1. This CDR3 is built from 17 residues. Germline-derived CDR1 and CDR2 are SGHRS and YFSETQ. V dropped 3 bases and J dropped 7; count of bases not matched to a gene: 14. The CDR3 DNA follows: TGCGCCAGCAGCTCCCGGGCCCGGGACAGGGATGTGAATGAGCAGTTCTTC. Its translation: CASSSRARDRDVNEQFF.

The chain uses TRBV5-1 and TRBJ2-7; TRBD1 aligns across 7 bases. The CDR3 extends over 14 amino acids. V was pared by 3 bases and J by 2 bases, with 5 bases of the junction left unmatched. In germline, CDR1 is SGHRS, CDR2 YFSETQ. The CDR3 bases are TGCGCCAGCAGCTACACGACAGGGACCTACGAGCAGTACTTC. It yields the protein CASSYTTGTYEQYF.

The CDR3 region has the DNA TGTGCCACCAGCAGAGATCCGGGACAGACTCAAGAGACCCAGTACTTC. Its translation: CATSRDPGQTQETQYF. The gene calls are TRBV15 and TRBJ2-5; 7 bases are a match to TRBD1. The V gene's germline CDR1 is LNHNV and CDR2 YYDKDF (reference sequence). CDR3 length: 16 amino acids. J was trimmed by 2 bases and V by 0 bases; bases with no gene match: 6.

The V call is TRBV5-6, the J call TRBJ1-1; D is possibly TRBD1 (6 bases). Germline CDR1 and CDR2: SGHDT and YYEEEE. CDR3 length: 19 amino acids. V was shortened by 6 bases and J by 0 bases, with 27 bases between the two germline ends. The CDR3 loop reads CASNFPFGGPSGLNTEAFF. CDR3 DNA: TGTGCCAGCAACTTCCCTTTCGGGGGGCCTTCGGGATTGAACACTGAAGCTTTCTTT.

V is TRBV6-5 and J is TRBJ2-3, with TRBD2 as a possible D gene (5 bases). Per germline, CDR1 MNHEY and CDR2 SVGAGI. This CDR3 is built from 14 residues. Trimming stripped 3 bases from V and 0 bases from J, with 7 bases between. This CDR3 is CASSYAGSTDTQYF. The DNA for the CDR3 is TGTGCCAGCAGTTATGCGGGTAGCACAGATACGCAGTATTTT.

The chain uses TRBV7-2 and TRBJ1-1; 10 bases line up with TRBD1. Germline assignment: CDR1 SGHTA and CDR2 FQGNSA. This CDR3 has 15 residues. V was pared by 3 bases and J by 7 bases, with 8 bases of the junction left unmatched. The CDR3 DNA is TGTGCCAGCAGCTTTCCGGGACAGGGGCCCGATGAAGCTTTCTTT. The encoded protein is CASSFPGQGPDEAFF.

The gene calls are TRBV5-1 and TRBJ2-2, with TRBD2 matching over 9 bases. In germline, CDR1 is SGHRS, CDR2 YFSETQ. The length of the CDR3 is 16 residues. V was pared by 3 bases and J by 4 bases, with 7 bases of the junction left unmatched. The CDR3 region is CASSSTSGGSTGELFF. The CDR3 nucleotides read TGCGCCAGCAGCTCGACTAGCGGAGGCTCCACCGGGGAGCTGTTTTTT.

This chain connects TRBV7-2 to TRBJ1-5; a possible D gene is TRBD1 (5 bases). The CDR3 length is 13 residues. Looked up from germline, CDR1 is SGHTA and CDR2 is FQGNSA. Trimming removed 6 bases at V and 7 bases at J, with 13 bases between. CDR3 residues: CASSPQGSQPQHF. The DNA for the CDR3 is TGTGCCAGCAGTCCCCAGGGATCGCAGCCCCAGCATTTT.

The V call is TRBV5-6, the J call TRBJ1-4; no firm D call. This CDR3 is built from 13 residues. Per the germline V gene, CDR1 is SGHDT and CDR2 is YYEEEE. V lost 0 bases and J 5 bases, leaving 5 bases between the germline ends. The CDR3 nucleotides read TGTGCCAGCAGCTTGGCGTCAAATGAAAAACTGTTTTTT. It yields the protein CASSLASNEKLFF.

A single count supports this clone. The rearrangement uses TRBV4-2 and TRBJ2-5, with D tentatively TRBD1 or TRBD2 (6 bases each). The CDR3 is 15 amino acids. Trimming removed 1 base from V and 5 bases from J, with 14 bases in between. Germline CDR1 is LGHNA and CDR2 is YNFKEQ. CDR3 nucleotides: TGTGCCAGCAGCCAAGTCACAGGAGGGGGGGAGACCCAGTACTTC. Amino acid sequence: CASSQVTGGGETQYF.

This chain uses TRBV7-9 with TRBJ2-1, with D perhaps matching TRBD1 (6 bases). The germline CDR1 and CDR2 sequences are SEHNR and FQNEAQ (reference sequence). V shed 3 bases and J shed 6 bases, with 9 bases lying between them. The CDR3 runs 13 residues. CDR3 in DNA: TGTGCCAGCAGCTTTTCAGGGGCCAATGAGCAGTTCTTC. It yields the protein CASSFSGANEQFF.

V is TRBV10-3 and J is TRBJ2-1; D perhaps matches TRBD2 (5 bases). The CDR3 spans 14 residues. CDR1 and CDR2 from the germline V gene are ENHRY and SYGVKD. Trimming left V 8 bases short and J 4 bases short, with 15 bases between. The CDR3 here is CAIVFSDLYNEQFF. The DNA of the CDR3 is TGTGCCATCGTTTTTTCGGACTTATACAATGAGCAGTTCTTC.

The V and J genes are TRBV11-2 and TRBJ1-5; perhaps TRBD1 as D (6 bases). V was shortened by 5 bases and J by 4 bases, with 12 bases between the two germline ends. Germline V CDR1 and CDR2: SGHAT, FQNNGV. The CDR3 consists of 14 residues. DNA of the CDR3: TGTGCCAGCAGCCTAGGACAGTTTAATCAGCCCCAGCATTTT. Its translation is CASSLGQFNQPQHF.

The chain carries TRBV2 and TRBJ2-2; the D gene could be TRBD1 or TRBD2 (6 bases each). This CDR3 region has 15 residues. Trimming took 4 bases from V and 1 from J, leaving 10 bases between them. Germline V gene data show CDR1 as SNHLY and CDR2 as FYNNEI. Written as DNA, the CDR3 is TGTGCCAGCAGTGGACGGGGGCGGAACACCGGGGAGCTGTTTTTT. Protein product: CASSGRGRNTGELFF.